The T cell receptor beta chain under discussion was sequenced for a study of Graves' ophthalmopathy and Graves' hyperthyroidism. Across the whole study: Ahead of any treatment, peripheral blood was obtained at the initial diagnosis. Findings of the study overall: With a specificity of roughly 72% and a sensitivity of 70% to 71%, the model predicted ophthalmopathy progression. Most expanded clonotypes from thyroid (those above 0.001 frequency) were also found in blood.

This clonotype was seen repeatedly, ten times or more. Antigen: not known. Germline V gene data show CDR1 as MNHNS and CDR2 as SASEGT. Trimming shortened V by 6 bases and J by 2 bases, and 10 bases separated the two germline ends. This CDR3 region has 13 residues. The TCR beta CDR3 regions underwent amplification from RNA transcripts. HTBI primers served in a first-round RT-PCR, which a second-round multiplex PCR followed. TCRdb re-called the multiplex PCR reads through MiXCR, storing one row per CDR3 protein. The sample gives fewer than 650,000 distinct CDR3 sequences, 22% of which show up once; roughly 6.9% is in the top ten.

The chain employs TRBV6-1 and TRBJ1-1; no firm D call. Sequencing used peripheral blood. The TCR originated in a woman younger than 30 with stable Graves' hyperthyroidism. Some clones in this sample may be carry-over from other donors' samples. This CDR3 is CASRRHGNTEAFF. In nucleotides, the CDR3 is TGTGCCAGCAGACGGCACGGAAACACTGAAGCTTTCTTT.